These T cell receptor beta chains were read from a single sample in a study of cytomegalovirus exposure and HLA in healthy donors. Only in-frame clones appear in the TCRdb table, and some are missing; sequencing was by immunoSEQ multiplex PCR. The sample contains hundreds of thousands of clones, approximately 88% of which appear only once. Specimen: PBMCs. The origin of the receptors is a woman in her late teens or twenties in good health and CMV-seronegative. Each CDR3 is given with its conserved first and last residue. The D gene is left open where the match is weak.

cdr3_aa: CASSIRPVAGGPYEQYF
j_call: TRBJ2-7
v_call: TRBV27
d_call: TRBD2

cdr3_aa: CASQTSGSPYNEQFF
j_call: TRBJ2-1
v_call: TRBV2
d_call: TRBD2

cdr3_aa: CASSRTGLNTEAFF
j_call: TRBJ1-1
v_call: TRBV27
d_call: TRBD1

cdr3_aa: CASSSLRGINIQYF
j_call: TRBJ2-4
v_call: TRBV11-2
d_call: -

cdr3_aa: CASSQLAGGTDTQYF
j_call: TRBJ2-3
v_call: TRBV4-3
d_call: TRBD2

cdr3_aa: CASSGVGTGIHEQYF
j_call: TRBJ2-7
v_call: TRBV5-1
d_call: TRBD1

cdr3_aa: CASSERAGGSTDTQYF
j_call: TRBJ2-3
v_call: TRBV2
d_call: TRBD2

cdr3_aa: CASSYRGGGYTF
j_call: TRBJ1-2
v_call: TRBV6-5
d_call: -

cdr3_aa: CASSEGPPPDSGLF
j_call: TRBJ1-6
v_call: TRBV2
d_call: -

cdr3_aa: CASKGAIDQPQHF
j_call: TRBJ1-5
v_call: TRBV19
d_call: TRBD1

cdr3_aa: CASSFDVGKGTQYF
j_call: TRBJ2-5
v_call: TRBV7-3
d_call: -

cdr3_aa: CASRERGNYGYTF
j_call: TRBJ1-2
v_call: TRBV2
d_call: -

cdr3_aa: CASGMGLNSPLHF
j_call: TRBJ1-6
v_call: TRBV19
d_call: -

cdr3_aa: CASSISRVTEAFF
j_call: TRBJ1-1
v_call: TRBV19
d_call: -

cdr3_aa: CASSIGGTGGTEAFF
j_call: TRBJ1-1
v_call: TRBV19
d_call: TRBD1

cdr3_aa: CASSQDEENSGNTIYF
j_call: TRBJ1-3
v_call: TRBV4-3
d_call: -

cdr3_aa: CASSFRVDPHEQYF
j_call: TRBJ2-7
v_call: TRBV7-8
d_call: -

cdr3_aa: CASSQIIPSRGSSYNEQFF
j_call: TRBJ2-1
v_call: TRBV4-1
d_call: -

cdr3_aa: CASSYFGDHEQFF
j_call: TRBJ2-1
v_call: TRBV6-5
d_call: -

cdr3_aa: CASSPQGDQPQHF
j_call: TRBJ1-5
v_call: TRBV18
d_call: TRBD1

cdr3_aa: CASSQGESPLHF
j_call: TRBJ1-6
v_call: TRBV5-1
d_call: TRBD1

cdr3_aa: CASSVPGLVCRGAVF
j_call: TRBJ2-2
v_call: TRBV25-1
d_call: TRBD2

cdr3_aa: CASSYSASPLHF
j_call: TRBJ1-6
v_call: TRBV6-6
d_call: -

cdr3_aa: CATTPGGQGGYGYTF
j_call: TRBJ1-2
v_call: TRBV19
d_call: TRBD1

cdr3_aa: CASSMDRVNEQFF
j_call: TRBJ2-1
v_call: TRBV5-6
d_call: TRBD1

cdr3_aa: CASTRGTGWWEQYF
j_call: TRBJ2-7
v_call: TRBV7-2
d_call: TRBD1

cdr3_aa: CSVEARSQGLYGYTF
j_call: TRBJ1-2
v_call: TRBV29-1
d_call: -

cdr3_aa: CASSLGTGGYGYTF
j_call: TRBJ1-2
v_call: TRBV7-8
d_call: TRBD1

cdr3_aa: CASSLAGARAFF
j_call: TRBJ1-1
v_call: TRBV11-1
d_call: -

cdr3_aa: CASRRLGGTPSYEQYF
j_call: TRBJ2-7
v_call: TRBV2
d_call: -

cdr3_aa: CATSRDRGKGGTGELFF
j_call: TRBJ2-2
v_call: TRBV15
d_call: TRBD1

cdr3_aa: CASSLEGAHEQYF
j_call: TRBJ2-7
v_call: TRBV27
d_call: -

cdr3_aa: CAWTPSGPKNEQYF
j_call: TRBJ2-7
v_call: TRBV30
d_call: TRBD2

cdr3_aa: CASGLVLAAKSTGELFF
j_call: TRBJ2-2
v_call: TRBV12-5
d_call: TRBD2

cdr3_aa: CASSLTVNTEAFF
j_call: TRBJ1-1
v_call: TRBV7-6
d_call: -

cdr3_aa: CASSTTSGRALDGELFF
j_call: TRBJ2-2
v_call: TRBV7-2
d_call: TRBD2

cdr3_aa: CASSFRGGLDEQYF
j_call: TRBJ2-7
v_call: TRBV5-8
d_call: TRBD2

cdr3_aa: CAITNRTSGPYEQYF
j_call: TRBJ2-7
v_call: TRBV10-3
d_call: TRBD2

cdr3_aa: CASSSLLAPYEQYF
j_call: TRBJ2-7
v_call: TRBV5-6
d_call: -

cdr3_aa: CASFLWAGGATEAFF
j_call: TRBJ1-1
v_call: TRBV18
d_call: -

cdr3_aa: CASSARLNFGYGYTF
j_call: TRBJ1-2
v_call: TRBV7-8
d_call: -

cdr3_aa: CASSYSMNTEAFF
j_call: TRBJ1-1
v_call: TRBV27
d_call: -

cdr3_aa: CASSTYNEQFF
j_call: TRBJ2-1
v_call: TRBV27
d_call: -

cdr3_aa: CASSAGSSTGELFF
j_call: TRBJ2-2
v_call: TRBV10-1
d_call: -

cdr3_aa: CASSSHPRETQYF
j_call: TRBJ2-5
v_call: TRBV7-2
d_call: -

cdr3_aa: CASSESIAGNTDTQYF
j_call: TRBJ2-3
v_call: TRBV6-4
d_call: -

cdr3_aa: CAISEFGRGLTVGNYGYTF
j_call: TRBJ1-2
v_call: TRBV10-3
d_call: TRBD1

cdr3_aa: CASSLGQGSYGYTF
j_call: TRBJ1-2
v_call: TRBV5-1
d_call: -

cdr3_aa: CASRGGSSGRNYEQYF
j_call: TRBJ2-7
v_call: TRBV28
d_call: TRBD2

cdr3_aa: CASSPSGNVYNEQFF
j_call: TRBJ2-1
v_call: TRBV18
d_call: TRBD2

cdr3_aa: CASSLQDRGDTQYF
j_call: TRBJ2-3
v_call: TRBV5-4
d_call: TRBD1

cdr3_aa: CASSFLGQGNLVNF
j_call: TRBJ2-7
v_call: TRBV27
d_call: TRBD1

cdr3_aa: CASSIQGSGNTIYF
j_call: TRBJ1-3
v_call: TRBV28
d_call: TRBD1

cdr3_aa: CASSQVSGNEQFF
j_call: TRBJ2-1
v_call: TRBV7-3
d_call: -